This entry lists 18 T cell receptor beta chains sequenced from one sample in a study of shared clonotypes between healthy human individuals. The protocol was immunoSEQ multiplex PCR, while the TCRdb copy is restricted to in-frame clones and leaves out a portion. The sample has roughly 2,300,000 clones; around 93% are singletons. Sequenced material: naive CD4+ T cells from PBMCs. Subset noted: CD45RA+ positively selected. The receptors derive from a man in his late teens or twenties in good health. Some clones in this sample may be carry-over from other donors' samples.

The CDR3 nucleotides read TGTGCCAGCAGTGACGATGTGGCCTCAGGCAGTGAAGCTTTCTTT. Its translation: CASSDDVASGSEAFF. The rearrangement joins TRBV2 to TRBJ1-1, with D unresolved. Trimming shortened V by 3 bases and J by 7 bases, and 18 bases separated the two germline ends. The CDR3 spans 15 residues. Germline V gene lookup returns CDR1 SNHLY and CDR2 FYNNEI. Full variable domain (rest looked up from reference TRBV2 and TRBJ1-1): EPEVTQTPSHQVTQMGQEVILRCVPISNHLYFYWYRQILGQKVEFLVSFYNNEISEKSEIFDDQFSVERPDGSNFTLKIRSTKLEDSAMYFCASSDDVASGSEAFFGQGTRLTVV.

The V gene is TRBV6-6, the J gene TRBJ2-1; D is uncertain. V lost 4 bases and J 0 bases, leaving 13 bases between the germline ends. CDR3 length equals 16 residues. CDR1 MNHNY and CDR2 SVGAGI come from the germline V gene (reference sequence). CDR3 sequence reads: CASSSRTASSYNEQFF. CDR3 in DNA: TGTGCCAGCAGTTCCCGGACGGCTAGCTCCTACAATGAGCAGTTCTTC.

DNA for the CDR3: TGTGCCAGCAGCTCCACGGGCGGCGGAACCAGCACAGATACGCAGTATTTT. Translated: CASSSTGGGTSTDTQYF. The genes are TRBV7-2 and TRBJ2-3; D not resolved. Germline CDR1 SGHTA, CDR2 FQGNSA. The CDR3 consists of 17 residues. V lost 4 bases to trimming and J lost 0 bases, with 17 bases between them.

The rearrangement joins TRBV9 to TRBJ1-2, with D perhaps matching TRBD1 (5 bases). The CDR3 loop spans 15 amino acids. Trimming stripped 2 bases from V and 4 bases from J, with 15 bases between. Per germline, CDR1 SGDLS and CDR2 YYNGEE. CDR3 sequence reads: CASSVAGGRAYGYTF. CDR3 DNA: TGTGCCAGCAGCGTCGCTGGGGGTAGGGCCTATGGCTACACCTTC.

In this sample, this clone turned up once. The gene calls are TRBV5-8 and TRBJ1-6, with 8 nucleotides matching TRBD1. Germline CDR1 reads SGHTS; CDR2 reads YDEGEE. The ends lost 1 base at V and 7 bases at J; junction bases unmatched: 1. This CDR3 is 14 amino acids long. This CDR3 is CASSLRQGNSPLHF. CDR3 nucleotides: TGTGCCAGCAGCTTGCGACAGGGGAATTCACCCCTCCACTTT.

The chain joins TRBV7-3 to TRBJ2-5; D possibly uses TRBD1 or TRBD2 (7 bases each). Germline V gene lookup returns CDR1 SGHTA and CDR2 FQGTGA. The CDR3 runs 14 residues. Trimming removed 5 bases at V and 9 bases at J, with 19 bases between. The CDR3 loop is CASSPGGTARAQYF. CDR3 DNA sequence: TGTGCCAGCAGCCCCGGGGGGACAGCCCGGGCCCAGTACTTC.

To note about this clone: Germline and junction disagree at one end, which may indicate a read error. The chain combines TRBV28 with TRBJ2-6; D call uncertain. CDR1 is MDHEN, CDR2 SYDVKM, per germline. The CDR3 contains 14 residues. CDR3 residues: CASSLSAGANVLTF. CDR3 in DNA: TGTGCCAGCAGCTTATCGGCTGGGGCCAACGTCCTGACTTTC.

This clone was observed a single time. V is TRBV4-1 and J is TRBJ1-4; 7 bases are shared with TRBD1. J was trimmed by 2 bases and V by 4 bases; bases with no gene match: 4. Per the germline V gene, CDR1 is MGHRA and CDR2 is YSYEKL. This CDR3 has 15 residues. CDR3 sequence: CASSRPGQTNEKLFF. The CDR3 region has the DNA TGCGCCAGCAGCCGGCCGGGACAGACTAATGAAAAACTGTTTTTT.

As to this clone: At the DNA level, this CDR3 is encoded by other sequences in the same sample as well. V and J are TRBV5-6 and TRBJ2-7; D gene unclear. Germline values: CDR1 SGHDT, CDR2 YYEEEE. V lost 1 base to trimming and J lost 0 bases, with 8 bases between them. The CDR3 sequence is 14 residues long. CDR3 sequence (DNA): TGTGCCAGCAGCTTGCCAGGAAGCTCCTACGAGCAGTACTTC. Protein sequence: CASSLPGSSYEQYF.

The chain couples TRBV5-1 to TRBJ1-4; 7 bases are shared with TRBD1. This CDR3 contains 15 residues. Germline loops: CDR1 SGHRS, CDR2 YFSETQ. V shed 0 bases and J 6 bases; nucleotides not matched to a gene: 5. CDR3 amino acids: CASSLGRTGDEKLFF. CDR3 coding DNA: TGCGCCAGCAGCTTGGGTCGGACAGGCGATGAAAAACTGTTTTTT.

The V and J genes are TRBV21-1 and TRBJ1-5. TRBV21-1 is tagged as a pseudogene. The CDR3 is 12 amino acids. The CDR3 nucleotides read TGTGCCAGCAGCGCGAGGCGTCAGCCCCAGCATTTT. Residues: CASSARRQPQHF.

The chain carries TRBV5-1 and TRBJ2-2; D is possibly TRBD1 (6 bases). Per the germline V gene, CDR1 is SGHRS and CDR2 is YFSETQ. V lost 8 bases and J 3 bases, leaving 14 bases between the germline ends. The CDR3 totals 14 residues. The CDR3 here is CASTPQGHTGELFF. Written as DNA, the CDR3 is TGCGCCAGTACCCCACAGGGACACACCGGGGAGCTGTTTTTT.

The CDR3 reads CASSLGPTGNTIYF. The DNA for the CDR3 is TGCGCCAGCAGCTTGGGTCCAACAGGAAACACCATATATTTT. The chain couples TRBV5-1 to TRBJ1-3; D unresolved. V shed 0 bases and J shed 4 bases, with 8 bases lying between them. The germline V gene encodes CDR1 SGHRS and CDR2 YFSETQ. This CDR3 has 14 residues.

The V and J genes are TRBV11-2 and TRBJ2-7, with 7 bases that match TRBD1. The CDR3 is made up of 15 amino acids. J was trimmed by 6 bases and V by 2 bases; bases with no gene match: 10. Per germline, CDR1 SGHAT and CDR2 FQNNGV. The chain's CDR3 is CASSLRRQGFSEQYF. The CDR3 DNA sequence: TGTGCCAGCAGCTTAAGGAGACAGGGTTTTAGCGAGCAGTACTTC.

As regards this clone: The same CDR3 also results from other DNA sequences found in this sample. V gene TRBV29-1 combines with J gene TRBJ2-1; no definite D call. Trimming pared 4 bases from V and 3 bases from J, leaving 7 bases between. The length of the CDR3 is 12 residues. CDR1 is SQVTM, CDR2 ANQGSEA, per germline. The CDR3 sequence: CSVGDGYNEQFF. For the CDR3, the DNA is TGCAGCGTTGGCGACGGCTACAATGAGCAGTTCTTC.

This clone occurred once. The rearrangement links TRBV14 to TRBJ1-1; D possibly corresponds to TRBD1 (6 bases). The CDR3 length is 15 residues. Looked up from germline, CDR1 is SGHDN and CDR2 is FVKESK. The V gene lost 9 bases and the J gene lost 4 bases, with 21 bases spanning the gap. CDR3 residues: CASTKTWGRSTEAFF. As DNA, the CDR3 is TGTGCCAGTACCAAGACCTGGGGGCGGAGCACTGAAGCTTTCTTT. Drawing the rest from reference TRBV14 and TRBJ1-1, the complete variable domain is EAGVTQFPSHSVIEKGQTVTLRCDPISGHDNLYWYRRVMGKEIKFLLHFVKESKQDESGMPNNRFLAERTGGTYSTLKVQPAELEDSGVYFCASTKTWGRSTEAFFGQGTRLTVV.

This CDR3 reads CASSQGPGTEYNEQFF. The CDR3 nucleotides are TGTGCCAGCAGCCAAGGTCCCGGGACAGAGTACAATGAGCAGTTCTTC. The rearrangement links TRBV4-2 to TRBJ2-1, with 7 bases lining up with TRBD1. This CDR3 region has 16 residues. Germline CDR1 LGHNA, CDR2 YNFKEQ. V lost 1 base to trimming and J lost 4 bases; unmatched junction nucleotides: 7.

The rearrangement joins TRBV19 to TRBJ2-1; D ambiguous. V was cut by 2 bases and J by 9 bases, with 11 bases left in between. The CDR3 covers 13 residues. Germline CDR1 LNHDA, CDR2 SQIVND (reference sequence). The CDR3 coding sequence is TGTGCCAGTAGTATAATGGGCTTAGGTGAGCAGTTCTTC. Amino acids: CASSIMGLGEQFF.